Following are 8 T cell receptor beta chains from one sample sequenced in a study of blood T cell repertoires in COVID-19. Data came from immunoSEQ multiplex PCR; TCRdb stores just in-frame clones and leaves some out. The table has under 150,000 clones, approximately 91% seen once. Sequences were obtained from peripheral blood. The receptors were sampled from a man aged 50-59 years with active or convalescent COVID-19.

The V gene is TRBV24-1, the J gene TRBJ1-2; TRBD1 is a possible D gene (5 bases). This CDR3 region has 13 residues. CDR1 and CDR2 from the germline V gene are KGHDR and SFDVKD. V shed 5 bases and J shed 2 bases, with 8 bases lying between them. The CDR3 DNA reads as TGTGCCACCAGTGTGGCAGGGAACTATGGCTACACCTTC. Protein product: CATSVAGNYGYTF.

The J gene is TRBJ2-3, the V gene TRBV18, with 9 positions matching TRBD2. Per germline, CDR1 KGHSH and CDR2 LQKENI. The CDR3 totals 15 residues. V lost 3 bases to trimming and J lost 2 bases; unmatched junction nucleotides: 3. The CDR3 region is CASSPLAGTTDTQYF. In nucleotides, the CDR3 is TGTGCCAGCTCACCTCTAGCGGGAACCACAGATACGCAGTATTTT. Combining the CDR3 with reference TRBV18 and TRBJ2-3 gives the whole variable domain NAGVMQNPRHLVRRRGQEARLRCSPMKGHSHVYWYRQLPEEGLKFMVYLQKENIIDESGMPKERFSAEFPKEGPSILRIQQVVRGDSAAYFCASSPLAGTTDTQYFGPGTRLTVL.

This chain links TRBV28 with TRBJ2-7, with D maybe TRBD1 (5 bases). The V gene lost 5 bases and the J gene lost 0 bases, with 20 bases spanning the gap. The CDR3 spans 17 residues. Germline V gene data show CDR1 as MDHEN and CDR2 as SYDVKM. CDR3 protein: CASSTSPQVRPSYEQYF. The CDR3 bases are TGTGCCAGCAGTACAAGCCCACAGGTCCGACCCTCCTACGAGCAGTACTTC.

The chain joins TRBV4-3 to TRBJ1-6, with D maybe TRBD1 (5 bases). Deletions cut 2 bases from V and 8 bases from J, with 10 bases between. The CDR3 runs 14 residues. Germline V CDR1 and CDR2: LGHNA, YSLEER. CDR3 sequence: CASSQSGRDSPLHF. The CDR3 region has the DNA TGCGCCAGCAGCCAATCAGGGAGGGATTCACCCCTCCACTTT.

CDR3 protein: CAISRVYAETQYF. CDR3 coding DNA: TGTGCCATCAGTCGGGTGTATGCAGAGACCCAGTACTTC. This chain links TRBV10-3 with TRBJ2-5; D is unresolved. V dropped 5 bases and J dropped 4 bases, with 11 bases sitting between them. The V gene's germline CDR1 is ENHRY and CDR2 SYGVKD. This CDR3 spans 13 amino acids.

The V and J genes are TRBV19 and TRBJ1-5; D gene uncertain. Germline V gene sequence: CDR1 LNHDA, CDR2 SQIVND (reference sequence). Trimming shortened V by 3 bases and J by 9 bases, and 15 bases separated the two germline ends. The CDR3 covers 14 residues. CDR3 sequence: CASSMLANEGPQHF. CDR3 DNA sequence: TGTGCCAGTAGTATGCTGGCGAATGAGGGGCCCCAGCATTTT.

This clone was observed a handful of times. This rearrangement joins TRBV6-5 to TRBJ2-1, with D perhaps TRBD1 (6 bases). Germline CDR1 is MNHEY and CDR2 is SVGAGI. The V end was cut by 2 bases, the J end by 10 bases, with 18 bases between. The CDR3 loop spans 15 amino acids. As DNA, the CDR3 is TGTGCCAGCAGTTACCAGGGGCAGAAGCCCCAAGAGCAGTTCTTC. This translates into CASSYQGQKPQEQFF.

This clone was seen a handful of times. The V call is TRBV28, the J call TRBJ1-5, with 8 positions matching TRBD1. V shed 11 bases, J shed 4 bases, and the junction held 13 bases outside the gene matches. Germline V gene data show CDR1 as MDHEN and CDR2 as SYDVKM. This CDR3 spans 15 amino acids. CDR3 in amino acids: CAGHARGQANQPQHF. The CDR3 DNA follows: TGTGCCGGACATGCCCGGGGACAGGCAAATCAGCCCCAGCATTTT.